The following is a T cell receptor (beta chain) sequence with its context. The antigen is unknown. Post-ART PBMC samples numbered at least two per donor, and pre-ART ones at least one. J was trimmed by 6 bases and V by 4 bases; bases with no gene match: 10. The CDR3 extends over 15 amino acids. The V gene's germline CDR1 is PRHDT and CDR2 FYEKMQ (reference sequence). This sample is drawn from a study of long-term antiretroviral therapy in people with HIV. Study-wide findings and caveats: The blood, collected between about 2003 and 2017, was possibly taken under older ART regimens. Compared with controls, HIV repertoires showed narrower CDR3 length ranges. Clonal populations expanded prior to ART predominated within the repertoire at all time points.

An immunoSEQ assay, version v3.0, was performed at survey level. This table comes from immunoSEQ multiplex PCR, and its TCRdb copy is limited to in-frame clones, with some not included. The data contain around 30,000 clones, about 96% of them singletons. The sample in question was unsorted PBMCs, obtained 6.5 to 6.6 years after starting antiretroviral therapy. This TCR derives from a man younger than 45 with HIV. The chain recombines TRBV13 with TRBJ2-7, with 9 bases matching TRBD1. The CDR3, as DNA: TGTGCCAGCAGCTCCCCGGGACAGGGAAGGGGCGAGCAGTACTTC. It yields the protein CASSSPGQGRGEQYF.